Below, 15 T cell receptor beta chains from the same sample are listed, as sequenced in a study of T cell repertoires in cytomegalovirus infection. TCRdb reprocessed the reads with MiXCR, giving one entry per CDR3 protein. The repertoire has approximately 500,000 distinct CDR3 sequences, about 11% of them found once; the top ten carry 10%. The sequenced sample was PBMCs. The receptors come from a human donor in good health (CMV status not recorded). Some clones in this sample may be carry-over from other donors' samples.

This chain uses TRBV5-6 with TRBJ2-3, with 7 bases that match TRBD1. Germline CDR1 reads SGHDT; CDR2 reads YYEEEE. V was pared by 4 bases and J by 8 bases, with 13 bases of the junction left unmatched. CDR3 length: 15 amino acids. CDR3 in DNA: TGTGCCAGCAGCCTGACAGGGCTCTATGGGGGTACGCAGTATTTT. As protein: CASSLTGLYGGTQYF.

The genes are TRBV10-2 and TRBJ1-5; D gene uncertain. From germline, CDR1 is WSHSY and CDR2 SAAADI. There are 12 residues in the CDR3. V lost 5 bases, J lost 5 bases, and 7 bases lay in between. CDR3 DNA: TGCGCCAGCAGTTACCCAGATCAGCCCCAGCATTTT. It codes for CASSYPDQPQHF.

The chain uses TRBV20-1 and TRBJ2-2, with D maybe TRBD1 (5 bases). Germline V gives CDR1 DFQATT, CDR2 SNEGSKA (reference sequence). The CDR3 totals 13 residues. V shed 6 bases and J shed 1 base, with 9 bases lying between them. CDR3 nucleotide sequence: TGCAGTGCCAGCCAGGGGAACACCGGGGAGCTGTTTTTT. Its protein product is CSASQGNTGELFF.

This clonotype appeared many times. The gene calls are TRBV7-9 and TRBJ2-1; 7 bases map to TRBD2. CDR1 SEHNR and CDR2 FQNEAQ come from the germline V gene (reference sequence). Unmatched junction bases numbered 6, after V lost 5 bases and J lost 8 bases. This CDR3 spans 13 amino acids. The CDR3, as DNA: TGTGCCAGCAGCCACCCAGGGAGGGATGAGCAGTTCTTC. This codes for CASSHPGRDEQFF.

This clonotype has at least ten counts. The J gene is TRBJ2-2, the V gene TRBV7-3; 10 bases fit TRBD1. The trim removed 0 bases at V and 6 bases at J, leaving 4 bases unmatched. CDR1 and CDR2 (germline): SGHTA, FQGTGA. The CDR3 is 16 amino acids. Written as DNA, the CDR3 is TGTGCCAGCAGCTTAACTTCCGGGACAGGGGCCGGGGAGCTGTTTTTT. Its translation: CASSLTSGTGAGELFF.

This clonotype showed up many times. The chain joins TRBV7-9 to TRBJ1-1; D may be TRBD1 (5 bases). This CDR3 has 15 amino acids. The germline CDR1 and CDR2 sequences are SEHNR and FQNEAQ (reference sequence). Trimming shortened V by 5 bases and J by 3 bases, and 16 bases separated the two germline ends. As DNA, the CDR3 is TGTGCCAGCAGCCCCGGGACGGGTACTTACACTGAAGCTTTCTTT. It is translated as CASSPGTGTYTEAFF.

This rearrangement joins TRBV7-2 to TRBJ1-5; D is uncertain. The germline V and J ends were trimmed by 3 bases and 7 bases, with 10 bases remaining between them. Germline values: CDR1 SGHTA, CDR2 FQGNSA. This CDR3 has 13 residues. CDR3 coding DNA: TGTGCCAGCAGCTTTCAGGTTCAACAGCCCCAGCATTTT. Translation: CASSFQVQQPQHF.

This clonotype was picked up many times. This chain joins TRBV5-1 and TRBJ2-4; tentatively, D is TRBD1 or TRBD2 (6 bases each). The germline CDR1 and CDR2 sequences are SGHRS and YFSETQ. Trimming stripped 1 base from V and 8 bases from J, with 13 bases between. This CDR3 comprises 14 residues. The CDR3 is CASSLRGEDHIQYF. CDR3 nucleotide sequence: TGCGCCAGCAGCTTGAGGGGGGAAGACCACATTCAGTACTTC.

Points on this clonotype: A single base separates this from a much larger clone, so it may be a read error. This is likely a read error, given that the CDR3 carries no conserved phenylalanine or tryptophan at its end. The chain links TRBV2 to TRBJ2-7, with D uncertain. Per germline, CDR1 SNHLY and CDR2 FYNNEI. The CDR3 covers 13 residues. V lost 2 bases and J lost 2, with 7 bases in between. Here the CDR3 DNA reads TGTGCCAGCAGTGAAAGTCTGACCTACGAGCAGTACTCC. Its protein product is CASSESLTYEQYS.

This clonotype was counted a few times. The CDR3 region is CASSQEELDPAAYEQYF. The CDR3 DNA is TGTGCCAGCAGCCAAGAAGAGCTGGACCCCGCGGCCTACGAGCAGTACTTC. This sequence joins TRBV3-1 and TRBJ2-7; D uncertain. V lost 0 bases and J 2 bases, leaving 17 bases between the germline ends. CDR1 is LGHDT and CDR2 is YNNKEL in the germline V gene (reference sequence). The CDR3 contains 17 residues.

This clonotype was observed at least ten times. This chain uses TRBV18 with TRBJ2-3; 9 nucleotides align to TRBD2. J was trimmed by 1 base and V by 3 bases; bases with no gene match: 5. The CDR3 loop spans 16 amino acids. Germline assignment: CDR1 KGHSH and CDR2 LQKENI. CDR3 region: CASSPGTSRRTDTQYF. The CDR3 DNA reads as TGTGCCAGCTCACCGGGGACTAGCAGGCGCACAGATACGCAGTATTTT. Based on the CDR3 plus reference TRBV18 and TRBJ2-3, the full variable domain is NAGVMQNPRHLVRRRGQEARLRCSPMKGHSHVYWYRQLPEEGLKFMVYLQKENIIDESGMPKERFSAEFPKEGPSILRIQQVVRGDSAAYFCASSPGTSRRTDTQYFGPGTRLTVL.

This chain joins TRBV11-3 and TRBJ1-5; 10 nucleotides align to TRBD1. The CDR3 sequence is 16 residues long. J lost 4 bases, V lost 5 bases, and 8 bases had no gene match. Germline V lookup: CDR1 SGHNT, CDR2 YENEEA. The CDR3 DNA follows: TGTGCCAGCAGCCCCCCCCGACAGGGGGCGAATCAGCCCCAGCATTTT. As protein: CASSPPRQGANQPQHF.

Points on this clonotype: This could be a read error, since a much larger clone is one nucleotide away. The chain recombines TRBV6-1 with TRBJ1-1, with D maybe TRBD1 (6 bases). Germline assignment: CDR1 MNHNS and CDR2 SASEGT. The CDR3 spans 14 residues. Here the CDR3 DNA reads TGTGCCAACAGTCTCCCGGACAGGAACACTGAAGCTTTCTTT. It translates to CANSLPDRNTEAFF.

The chain uses TRBV29-1 and TRBJ1-3, with a weak D call TRBD1 (5 bases). Germline assignment: CDR1 SQVTM and CDR2 ANQGSEA. V was pared by 3 bases and J by 4 bases, with 13 bases between. There are 14 residues in the CDR3. The CDR3 nucleotides read TGCAGCGTTGAGAGCAAGGGGTCCGGAAACACCATATATTTT. Amino acid sequence: CSVESKGSGNTIYF. The full variable domain, in which reference TRBV29-1 and TRBJ1-3 provide the parts outside the CDR3, is SAVISQKPSRDICQRGTSLTIQCQVDSQVTMMFWYRQQPGQSLTLIATANQGSEATYESGFVIDKFPISRPNLTFSTLTVSNMSPEDSSIYLCSVESKGSGNTIYFGEGSWLTVV.

In its sample, this clonotype was seen a few times. The chain links TRBV28 to TRBJ2-5, with D perhaps matching TRBD2 (5 bases). This CDR3 comprises 16 residues. Germline lookup yields CDR1 MDHEN and CDR2 SYDVKM. V lost 5 bases and J 2 bases, leaving 18 bases between the germline ends. The CDR3 spells CASSLLGVEGQETQYF. In DNA, the CDR3 is TGTGCCAGCAGTCTTTTGGGTGTCGAGGGTCAAGAGACCCAGTACTTC.